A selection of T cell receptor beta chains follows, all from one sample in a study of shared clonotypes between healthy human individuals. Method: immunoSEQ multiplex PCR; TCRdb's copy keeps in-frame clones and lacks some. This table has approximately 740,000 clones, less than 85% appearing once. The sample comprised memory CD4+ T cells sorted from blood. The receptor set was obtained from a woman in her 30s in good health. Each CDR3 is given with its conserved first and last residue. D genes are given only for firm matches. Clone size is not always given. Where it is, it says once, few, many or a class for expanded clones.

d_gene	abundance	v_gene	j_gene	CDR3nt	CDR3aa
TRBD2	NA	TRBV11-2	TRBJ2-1	TGTGCCAGCAGCCCCGGACGGAGCGGGAGGGTCCGCTACAATGAGCAGTTCTTC	CASSPGRSGRVRYNEQFF
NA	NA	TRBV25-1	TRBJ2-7	TGTGCCAGCAGTGAATTAGACGGGAACACCTACGAGCAGTACTTC	CASSELDGNTYEQYF
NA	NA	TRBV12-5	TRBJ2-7	TGTGCTAGTGGTTTTGGAGGGGTGGGCTACGAGCAGTACTTC	CASGFGGVGYEQYF
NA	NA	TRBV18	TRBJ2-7	TGTGCCAGCTCACCAAACACTCCCTACGAGCAGTACTTC	CASSPNTPYEQYF
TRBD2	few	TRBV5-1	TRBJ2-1	TGCGCCAGCAGCTTGGAGGTGGGAGGGGAAGATGAGCAGTTCTTC	CASSLEVGGEDEQFF
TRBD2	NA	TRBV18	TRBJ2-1	TGTGCCAGCTCCCGGGGGGGGATCGGGAGTGAGCAGTTCTTC	CASSRGGIGSEQFF
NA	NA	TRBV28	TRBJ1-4	TGTGCCAGCAGCTCGGGAGGTGAAGGGAGTGAAAAACTGTTTTTT	CASSSGGEGSEKLFF
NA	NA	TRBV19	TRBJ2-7	TGTGCCAGTAGTATAGTATCCGGCAACTCCTACGAGCAGTACTTC	CASSIVSGNSYEQYF
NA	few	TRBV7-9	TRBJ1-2	TGTGCCAGCAGCCCCCTTGGAGGATACTATGGCTACACCTTC	CASSPLGGYYGYTF
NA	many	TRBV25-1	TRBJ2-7	TGTGCCAGCAGTGCTACCGGGACAACCTACGAGCAGTACTTC	CASSATGTTYEQYF
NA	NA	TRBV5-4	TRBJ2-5	TGTGCCAGCAGCTTGGTAGCGGAAGAGACCCAGTACTTC	CASSLVAEETQYF
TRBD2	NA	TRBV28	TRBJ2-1	TGTGCCAGCAGTGGGACTAGCGGGACCTTCTCCTACAATGAGCAGTTCTTC	CASSGTSGTFSYNEQFF
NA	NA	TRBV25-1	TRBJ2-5	TGTGCCAGCAGGGGAGGGGGGTCCCAGTACTTC	CASRGGGSQYF
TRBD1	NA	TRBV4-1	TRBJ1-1	TGCGCCAGCAGACCTACAGGGGTGAACACTGAAGCTTTCTTT	CASRPTGVNTEAFF
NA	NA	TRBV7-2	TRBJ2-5	TGTGCCAGCACCCTAGGGGGGGGGCCTGAGACCCAGTACTTC	CASTLGGGPETQYF
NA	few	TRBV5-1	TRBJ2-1	TGCGCCAGCAGCTTGGGTCAGGGGCGCTACAATGAGCAGTTCTTC	CASSLGQGRYNEQFF
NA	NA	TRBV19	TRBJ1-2	TGTGCCAGTAATCCCCTGGGCAGGTACGATGGCTACACCTTC	CASNPLGRYDGYTF
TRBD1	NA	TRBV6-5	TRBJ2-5	TGTGCCAGCAGCCGCGGGACAGGGTCTTACGAGACCCAGTACTTC	CASSRGTGSYETQYF
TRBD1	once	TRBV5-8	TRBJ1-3	TGTGCCAGCAGCTTGAATTCCGGGACAGGGGGCCTTGGAAACACCATATATTTT	CASSLNSGTGGLGNTIYF
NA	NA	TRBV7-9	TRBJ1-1	TGTGCCAGCAGCTCAGGACAAAAGAACACTGAAGCTTTCTTT	CASSSGQKNTEAFF
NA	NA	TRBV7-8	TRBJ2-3	TGTGCCAGCAGCTTGAGGACTAACATAGGCACAGATACGCAGTATTTT	CASSLRTNIGTDTQYF
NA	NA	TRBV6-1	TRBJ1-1	TGTGCCAGCAGTGAGTGGACGGTGAACACTGATGCTTTCTTT	CASSEWTVNTDAFF
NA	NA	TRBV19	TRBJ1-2	TGTGCCAGTAGTATTAAAGTCGATACCGATTATGGCTACACCTTC	CASSIKVDTDYGYTF
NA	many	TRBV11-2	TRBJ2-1	TGTGCCAGCAGCCCGGGACTTCTAAATGAGCAGTTCTTC	CASSPGLLNEQFF
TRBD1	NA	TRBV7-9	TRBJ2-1	TGTGCCAGCAGCCCCAATAGGACAGGGGTGGGCAATGAGCAGTTCTTC	CASSPNRTGVGNEQFF
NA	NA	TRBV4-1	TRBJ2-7	TGCGCCAGCAGCCAAGTTGTGAAGTACAAGGGAATAGGCGAGCAGTACTTC	CASSQVVKYKGIGEQYF
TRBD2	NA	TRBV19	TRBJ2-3	TGTGCCAGTAGTAGCCGACTAGCCGCAGATACGCAGTATTTT	CASSSRLAADTQYF
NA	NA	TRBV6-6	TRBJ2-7	TGTGCCAGCAGTAAGACCGCCGGGGAGCAGGGAGCCGAGCAGTACTTC	CASSKTAGEQGAEQYF
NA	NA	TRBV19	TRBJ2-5	TGTGCCAGTAGTATACAGGATGGAGAGACCCAGTACTTC	CASSIQDGETQYF
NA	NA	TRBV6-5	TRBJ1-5	TGTGCCAGCAGACACTACAGTTACAATCAGCCCCAGCATTTT	CASRHYSYNQPQHF
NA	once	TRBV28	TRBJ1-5	TGTGCCAGCAGCCCCCGTGGGGGGGCGCCAAGGTCACAGCCCCAGCATTTT	CASSPRGGAPRSQPQHF
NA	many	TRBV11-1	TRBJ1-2	TGTGCCAGCAGCTTAGGAGGTGCCACGGTCTATGGCTACACCTTC	CASSLGGATVYGYTF
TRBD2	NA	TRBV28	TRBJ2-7	TGTGCCAGCAGTTCCCCTCCACTAGCGGAGGCCTCCTACGAGCAGTACTTC	CASSSPPLAEASYEQYF
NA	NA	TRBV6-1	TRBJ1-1	TGTGCCAGCAATCAAGTGGCGGGATTGAACACTGAAGCTTTCTTT	CASNQVAGLNTEAFF
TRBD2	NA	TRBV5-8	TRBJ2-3	TGTGCCAGCAGCTTGGGGGAGGGGAAAGATACGCAGTATTTT	CASSLGEGKDTQYF
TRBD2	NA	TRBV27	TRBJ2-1	TGTGCCAGCAGTTCAACTACACCTCTAGCGGGAGGGCGCAATGAGCAGTTCTTC	CASSSTTPLAGGRNEQFF
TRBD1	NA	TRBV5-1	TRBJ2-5	TGCGCCAGCAGCTTGGTAGGGGGCGTTGAGACCCAGTACTTC	CASSLVGGVETQYF
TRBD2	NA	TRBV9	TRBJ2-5	TGTGCCAGCAGCGTCCACTTGGGTTGGGAGGGAGAGACCCAGTACTTC	CASSVHLGWEGETQYF
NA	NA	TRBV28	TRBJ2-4	TGTGCCAGCAGTTTCGGATGGGATATAGCCAAAAACATTCAGTACTTC	CASSFGWDIAKNIQYF
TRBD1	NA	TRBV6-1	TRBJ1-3	TGTGCCAGCAGTGAAAACCACAGGGGCACTGGAAACACCATATATTTT	CASSENHRGTGNTIYF
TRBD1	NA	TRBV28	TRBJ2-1	TGTGCCAGCAGAAGACAGGGCACCTACAATGAGCAGTTCTTC	CASRRQGTYNEQFF
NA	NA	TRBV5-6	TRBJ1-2	TGTGCCAGCAGCTTGAATCGGGAGGCTATCTATGGCTACACCTTC	CASSLNREAIYGYTF
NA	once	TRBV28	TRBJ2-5	TGTGCCAGGAGGACAGACCAAGAGACCCAGTACTTC	CARRTDQETQYF
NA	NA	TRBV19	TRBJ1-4	TGTGCCAGTAGTACGTTACAGGGCACTAATGAAAAACTGTTTTTT	CASSTLQGTNEKLFF
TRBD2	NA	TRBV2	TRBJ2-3	TGTGCCAGCAGTACGACTAGCGGCACAGATACGCAGTATTTT	CASSTTSGTDTQYF
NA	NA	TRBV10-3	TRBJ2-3	TGTGCCATTTTCGGGGCCCAACTGCCTGCGCAGTATTTT	CAIFGAQLPAQYF
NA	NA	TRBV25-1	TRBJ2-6	TGTGCCAGCAGTGAAGCTAAACAGGCTGGGGCCAACGTCCTGACTTTC	CASSEAKQAGANVLTF
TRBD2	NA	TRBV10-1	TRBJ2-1	TGCGCCAGCAGTGCCCTTCAGCGGGAGGGAACCAATGAGCAGTTCTTC	CASSALQREGTNEQFF
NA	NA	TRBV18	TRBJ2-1	TGTGCCAGCTCACCCTTCCAGAGTAGCCCAGACTCCTACAATGAGCAGTTCTTC	CASSPFQSSPDSYNEQFF
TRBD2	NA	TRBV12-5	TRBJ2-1	TGTGCTAGTGGCCTGCTAGCGGGAGTATACAATGAGCAGTTCTTC	CASGLLAGVYNEQFF
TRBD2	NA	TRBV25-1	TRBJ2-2	TGTGCCAGCAGCACACTTAGCGGGAGGAACACCGGGGAGCTGTTTTTT	CASSTLSGRNTGELFF